This T cell receptor (beta chain) was profiled in a study of shared clonotypes between healthy human individuals. Generated by immunoSEQ multiplex PCR, the TCRdb table keeps only in-frame clones and is missing some. The sample consists of fewer than 600,000 clones, roughly 79% of them appearing once. With 5 bases clipped from V and 5 bases from J, the junction kept 3 bases outside the gene matches. Germline V CDR1 and CDR2: SGHTA, FQGNSA. The CDR3 runs 15 residues. This TCR was recovered from a woman in her 40s in good health. Some clones in this sample may be carry-over from other donors' samples. The chain has TRBV7-2 and TRBJ2-3; 14 bases line up with TRBD2. The sequencing input was PBMCs. CDR3 nucleotide sequence: TGTGCCAGCAGCCCAGGGACTAGCGGGGGAGATACGCAGTATTTT. It yields the protein CASSPGTSGGDTQYF. The complete variable domain, with remaining parts taken from reference TRBV7-2 and TRBJ2-3, reads GAGVSQSPSNKVTEKGKDVELRCDPISGHTALYWYRQSLGQGLEFLIYFQGNSAPDKSGLPSDRFSAERTGGSVSTLTIQRTQQEDSAVYLCASSPGTSGGDTQYFGPGTRLTVL.